A selection of T cell receptor beta chains follows, all from one sample in a study of blood T cell repertoires in COVID-19. Using immunoSEQ multiplex PCR, the repertoire was profiled, and TCRdb retains in-frame clones only, with some absent. The repertoire consists of about 350,000 clones, with roughly nine tenths occurring once and the leading ten covering roughly 4%. Sequencing input: peripheral blood. These receptors came from a woman aged 55-69 years with COVID-19, enrolled during active disease. CDR3s include the opening cysteine and the closing phenylalanine or tryptophan. A D gene is named only where the DNA matches it firmly. Only part of the rows carry a size: once, few, many, or a class if the clone is expanded.

v_gene: TRBV24-1
abundance: .
j_gene: TRBJ2-1
d_gene: TRBD1
CDR3nt: TGTGCCACCAGTGATCCTCCGGGACAGGGGAGGGGGAATGAGCAGTTCTTC
CDR3aa: CATSDPPGQGRGNEQFF

v_gene: TRBV14
abundance: .
j_gene: TRBJ1-2
d_gene: .
CDR3nt: TGTGCCAGCAGCAAGAAAGGGGCTTATGGCTACACCTTC
CDR3aa: CASSKKGAYGYTF

v_gene: TRBV4-1
abundance: .
j_gene: TRBJ2-2
d_gene: .
CDR3nt: TGCGCCAGCAGCCAAGATCCGTTGGGGGAGCTGTTTTTT
CDR3aa: CASSQDPLGELFF

v_gene: TRBV20-1
abundance: .
j_gene: TRBJ1-5
d_gene: .
CDR3nt: TGCAGTGCTAGAGATTTAGGGGCCCAGCATTTT
CDR3aa: CSARDLGAQHF

v_gene: TRBV19
abundance: .
j_gene: TRBJ1-1
d_gene: TRBD1
CDR3nt: TGTGCCATCTCCCAGGGGAACAGGGGGAACACTGAAGCTTTCTTT
CDR3aa: CAISQGNRGNTEAFF

v_gene: TRBV5-4
abundance: .
j_gene: TRBJ2-3
d_gene: .
CDR3nt: TGTGCCAGCAGCTTGGGAAGCCCGGGGACAGATACGCAGTATTTT
CDR3aa: CASSLGSPGTDTQYF

v_gene: TRBV28
abundance: .
j_gene: TRBJ1-4
d_gene: .
CDR3nt: TGTGCCAGCAGTTCTAATCAGGGGAGGGGTGAAAAACTGTTTTTT
CDR3aa: CASSSNQGRGEKLFF

v_gene: TRBV6-6
abundance: .
j_gene: TRBJ1-1
d_gene: .
CDR3nt: TGTGCCAGCAGTTACATGAGGGAGAACACTGAAGCTTTCTTT
CDR3aa: CASSYMRENTEAFF

v_gene: TRBV29-1
abundance: .
j_gene: TRBJ1-4
d_gene: .
CDR3nt: TGCAGCGTTGAAACAAAAGGGGCAAAACTGTTTTTT
CDR3aa: CSVETKGAKLFF

v_gene: TRBV4-1
abundance: once
j_gene: TRBJ2-3
d_gene: .
CDR3nt: TGCGCCAGCAGCCAAGTGATGGGAGTCCCAGATACGCAGTATTTT
CDR3aa: CASSQVMGVPDTQYF

v_gene: TRBV9
abundance: few
j_gene: TRBJ1-2
d_gene: TRBD1
CDR3nt: TGTGCCAGCAGCGTAGTGAGTACAGGGGAAGGTGGCTACACCTTC
CDR3aa: CASSVVSTGEGGYTF

v_gene: TRBV28
abundance: .
j_gene: TRBJ1-1
d_gene: .
CDR3nt: TGTGCCAGCAGGCAAGTCGATAGCCTGATGGCTTTCTTT
CDR3aa: CASRQVDSLMAFF

v_gene: TRBV28
abundance: .
j_gene: TRBJ1-5
d_gene: TRBD1
CDR3nt: TGTGCCAGCAGTCCCTACCGGGGGACAGGGCCTTATAGCAATCAGCCCCAGCATTTT
CDR3aa: CASSPYRGTGPYSNQPQHF

v_gene: TRBV5-1
abundance: .
j_gene: TRBJ1-4
d_gene: .
CDR3nt: TGCGCCAGCAGCTTGTGGGCAGGGAATGAGGAACTGTTTTTT
CDR3aa: CASSLWAGNEELFF

v_gene: TRBV19
abundance: .
j_gene: TRBJ1-2
d_gene: TRBD1
CDR3nt: TGTGCCAGTAACGCACGGGAGGGGGCAGTTTTTGGCTACACCTTC
CDR3aa: CASNAREGAVFGYTF

v_gene: TRBV6-5
abundance: .
j_gene: TRBJ1-1
d_gene: .
CDR3nt: TGTGCCAGCAGGGACTCACCGGAAGGAGCTTTCTTT
CDR3aa: CASRDSPEGAFF

v_gene: TRBV6-6
abundance: .
j_gene: TRBJ1-1
d_gene: .
CDR3nt: TGTGCCAGCAGAGCGGGAGCCATGAACACTGAAGCTTTCTTT
CDR3aa: CASRAGAMNTEAFF

v_gene: TRBV7-8
abundance: .
j_gene: TRBJ2-1
d_gene: TRBD1
CDR3nt: TGTGCCAGCAGCGTTCGGACAGGGCAATGGCTTTACAATGAGCAGTTCTTC
CDR3aa: CASSVRTGQWLYNEQFF

v_gene: TRBV19
abundance: few
j_gene: TRBJ1-1
d_gene: .
CDR3nt: TGTGCCAGTAGTATATCTCGGAACACTGAAGCTTTCTTT
CDR3aa: CASSISRNTEAFF

v_gene: TRBV7-2
abundance: .
j_gene: TRBJ2-7
d_gene: .
CDR3nt: TGTGCCAGCAGCCCAGCGTCGGGGGACGAGCAGTACTTC
CDR3aa: CASSPASGDEQYF

v_gene: TRBV5-6
abundance: .
j_gene: TRBJ1-4
d_gene: .
CDR3nt: TGTGCCAGCAGCTCAGGGGTAGGGGTTCGGTCTGAAAAACTGTTTTTT
CDR3aa: CASSSGVGVRSEKLFF

v_gene: TRBV6-2/TRBV6-3
abundance: .
j_gene: TRBJ1-3
d_gene: .
CDR3nt: TGTGCCAGCAGTTATAGGACTATCTCTGGAAACACCATATATTTT
CDR3aa: CASSYRTISGNTIYF

v_gene: TRBV29-1
abundance: .
j_gene: TRBJ1-2
d_gene: TRBD1
CDR3nt: TGCAGCGTTGTCGGGACAGACTATGGCTACACCTTC
CDR3aa: CSVVGTDYGYTF

v_gene: TRBV5-1
abundance: .
j_gene: TRBJ1-1
d_gene: .
CDR3nt: TGCGCCAGCATCCGGGATTCGAACACTGAAGCTTTCTTT
CDR3aa: CASIRDSNTEAFF

v_gene: TRBV5-4
abundance: once
j_gene: TRBJ1-1
d_gene: .
CDR3nt: TGTGCCAGCAGCTCCTCCCCGTTGGGGGCCGTGGGGAACACTGAAGCTTTCTTT
CDR3aa: CASSSSPLGAVGNTEAFF

v_gene: TRBV15
abundance: .
j_gene: TRBJ2-5
d_gene: .
CDR3nt: TGTGCCACCCAAAAAGGGAAGGGAGTGTACCAAGAGACCCAGTACTTC
CDR3aa: CATQKGKGVYQETQYF

v_gene: TRBV28
abundance: .
j_gene: TRBJ2-5
d_gene: .
CDR3nt: TGTGCCAGCAGTTTATATACAATGTCGGGGGAAGAGACCCAGTACTTC
CDR3aa: CASSLYTMSGEETQYF

v_gene: TRBV2
abundance: .
j_gene: TRBJ2-7
d_gene: TRBD1
CDR3nt: TGTGCCAGCACTCCCGGGACAGGGAAATACTACGAGCAGTACTTC
CDR3aa: CASTPGTGKYYEQYF

v_gene: TRBV28
abundance: .
j_gene: TRBJ1-3
d_gene: .
CDR3nt: TGTGCCAGCCAAATCAAGGGGAAATCTCCTGGAAACACCATATATTTT
CDR3aa: CASQIKGKSPGNTIYF

v_gene: TRBV7-8
abundance: .
j_gene: TRBJ1-5
d_gene: TRBD1
CDR3nt: TGTGCCAGCAGCTTGGACAGGGGATTCTATAGCAATCAGCCCCAGCATTTT
CDR3aa: CASSLDRGFYSNQPQHF

v_gene: TRBV11-1
abundance: .
j_gene: TRBJ1-5
d_gene: .
CDR3nt: TGTGCCAGCAGCCCTCGGGGAGATAGGAGCAATCAGCCCCAGCATTTT
CDR3aa: CASSPRGDRSNQPQHF

v_gene: TRBV5-1
abundance: .
j_gene: TRBJ2-5
d_gene: TRBD2
CDR3nt: TGCGCCAGCAGCCTGACTAGCGGGCAGGAGACCCAGTACTTC
CDR3aa: CASSLTSGQETQYF

v_gene: TRBV10-1
abundance: once
j_gene: TRBJ2-2
d_gene: TRBD1
CDR3nt: TGCGCCAGCACTGGACAGGTCACCGGGGAGCTGTTTTTT
CDR3aa: CASTGQVTGELFF

v_gene: TRBV5-4
abundance: .
j_gene: TRBJ1-1
d_gene: .
CDR3nt: TGTGCCAGCAGCTTGGGACATTACATGAACACTGAAGCTTTCTTT
CDR3aa: CASSLGHYMNTEAFF

v_gene: TRBV2
abundance: .
j_gene: TRBJ1-1
d_gene: TRBD1
CDR3nt: TGTGCCAGCAGTGAAGTGTGGGACAGCCGTGAAGCTTTCTTT
CDR3aa: CASSEVWDSREAFF

v_gene: TRBV11-2
abundance: once
j_gene: TRBJ2-7
d_gene: .
CDR3nt: TGTGCCAGCAGCTTCACAAGCGGAGGGATGGGCGAGCAGTACTTC
CDR3aa: CASSFTSGGMGEQYF

v_gene: TRBV19
abundance: .
j_gene: TRBJ1-2
d_gene: .
CDR3nt: TGTGCCAGTAGTATGACGGAGTATTATGGCTACACCTTC
CDR3aa: CASSMTEYYGYTF

v_gene: TRBV7-2
abundance: .
j_gene: TRBJ1-3
d_gene: .
CDR3nt: TGTGCCAGCAGCTTAAAGGGGGGAAACACCATATATTTT
CDR3aa: CASSLKGGNTIYF

v_gene: TRBV7-2
abundance: .
j_gene: TRBJ1-4
d_gene: .
CDR3nt: TGTGCCAGCAGCCCCTCGGGCGGGGGGGTGTTTTTT
CDR3aa: CASSPSGGGVFF

v_gene: TRBV5-1
abundance: .
j_gene: TRBJ2-7
d_gene: TRBD1
CDR3nt: TGCGCCAGCAGCTCACAGGGGCCCCCTGGCGAGCAGTACTTC
CDR3aa: CASSSQGPPGEQYF

v_gene: TRBV5-4
abundance: .
j_gene: TRBJ1-1
d_gene: .
CDR3nt: TGTGCCAGCAGCCTTACGGGAGGCACTGAAGCTTTCTTT
CDR3aa: CASSLTGGTEAFF

v_gene: TRBV4-2
abundance: .
j_gene: TRBJ1-4
d_gene: .
CDR3nt: TGTGCCAGCAGCCAAGCAGAGGGCCAAAGTGGGGAAAAACTGTTTTTT
CDR3aa: CASSQAEGQSGEKLFF

v_gene: TRBV11-2
abundance: few
j_gene: TRBJ2-6
d_gene: .
CDR3nt: TGTGCCAGCAGCTTTTGGTCGGGCTCTGGGGCCAACGTCCTGACTTTC
CDR3aa: CASSFWSGSGANVLTF

v_gene: TRBV3-1/TRBV3-2
abundance: .
j_gene: TRBJ2-7
d_gene: .
CDR3nt: TGTGCCAGCAGCCGGACAAACGAGCAGTACTTC
CDR3aa: CASSRTNEQYF

v_gene: TRBV27
abundance: .
j_gene: TRBJ1-1
d_gene: TRBD1
CDR3nt: TGTGCCAGCACCCAAAAACCGGGACAGGGGGCTGGAACGAACACTGAAGCTTTCTTT
CDR3aa: CASTQKPGQGAGTNTEAFF

v_gene: TRBV7-9
abundance: .
j_gene: TRBJ2-7
d_gene: .
CDR3nt: TGTGCCAGCAGCTTAGCACGGGACGAGCAGTACTTC
CDR3aa: CASSLARDEQYF

v_gene: TRBV6-7
abundance: .
j_gene: TRBJ1-4
d_gene: TRBD1
CDR3nt: TGTGCCAGCAGTTTTCGAAGACAGGGGGCGGAAGAAAAACTGTTTTTT
CDR3aa: CASSFRRQGAEEKLFF